Each of the 30 T cell receptor beta chains below was sequenced from the same sample in a study of neurological immune-mediated disorders. TCRdb called the 5' RACE reads again in MiXCR, with one record for every CDR3 protein. The table records around 70,000 distinct CDR3 sequences, roughly 3.1% of them present only once. The sequenced sample consisted of PBMCs. Every receptor here comes from a woman aged 45-59 years with multiple sclerosis.

The sample holds many counts of this clonotype. The rearrangement joins TRBV2 to TRBJ2-4, with D perhaps matching TRBD1 (5 bases). Trimming shortened V by 10 bases and J by 3 bases, and 16 bases separated the two germline ends. This CDR3 is 14 amino acids long. Germline CDR1 is SNHLY and CDR2 is FYNNEI. CDR3 in amino acids: CATQGDGDKNIQYF. CDR3 nucleotide sequence: TGTGCCACTCAAGGGGATGGAGACAAAAACATTCAGTACTTC.

V is TRBV12-3 or TRBV12-4 and J is TRBJ1-2; 9 bases are shared with TRBD1. The V and J ends lost 6 bases and 7 bases, in that order; junction bases with no gene match: 3. The CDR3 totals 12 residues. CDR3: CASSGQGFGYTF. The CDR3 DNA is TGTGCCAGCAGCGGACAGGGGTTTGGCTACACCTTC.

At least ten counts were recorded for this clonotype. This sequence joins TRBV5-1 and TRBJ2-1; no reliable D call. Trimming pared 2 bases from V and 3 bases from J, leaving 3 bases between. In germline, CDR1 is SGHRS, CDR2 YFSETQ. CDR3 length: 12 amino acids. CDR3 sequence: CASSLLYNEQFF. As DNA, the CDR3 is TGCGCCAGCAGCTTACTCTACAATGAGCAGTTCTTC.

This clonotype was observed many times. J is TRBJ2-6 and V is TRBV29-1, with no clear D. Germline CDR1 SQVTM, CDR2 ANQGSEA. This CDR3 region has 14 residues. Trimming removed 5 bases at V and 0 bases at J, with 8 bases between. The CDR3 region has the DNA TGCAGCGTTTACCTCAGCTCTGGGGCCAACGTCCTGACTTTC. It translates to CSVYLSSGANVLTF.

Turning to this clonotype: This may stem from a read error, because a much larger clone lies one nucleotide away. This chain connects TRBV6-5 to TRBJ1-1; the D gene is possibly TRBD1 (5 bases). This CDR3 contains 14 residues. V lost 6 bases and J 5 bases, leaving 16 bases between the germline ends. CDR1 is MNHEY, CDR2 SVGAGI, per germline. The CDR3 DNA reads as TGTGCCAGCAGCGACGGGACTAAGGGGACTGAAGCTTTCTTT. Its protein is CASSDGTKGTEAFF.

This clonotype was picked up many times. The chain uses TRBV3-1 and TRBJ2-1, with TRBD2 identical over 11 bases. The CDR3 consists of 16 residues. V gave up 1 base and J gave up 4 bases; unmatched junction bases: 3. Per the germline V gene, CDR1 is LGHDT and CDR2 is YNNKEL (reference sequence). As DNA, the CDR3 is TGTGCCAGCAGCCAAGGCGCTAGCGGGAGGTACAATGAGCAGTTCTTC. It translates to CASSQGASGRYNEQFF.

This clonotype was counted ten times or more. This chain joins TRBV28 and TRBJ1-1; D is undetermined. The V and J ends lost 5 bases and 2 bases respectively, with 9 bases between them. CDR1 is MDHEN, CDR2 SYDVKM, per germline. This CDR3 spans 13 amino acids. The chain's CDR3 is CASSLHTNTEAFF. CDR3 in DNA: TGTGCCAGCAGTCTTCATACAAACACTGAAGCTTTCTTT.

This clonotype appeared many times. The chain recombines TRBV5-1 with TRBJ2-5; no reliable D call. The CDR3 loop spans 14 amino acids. V was shortened by 0 bases and J by 4 bases, with 10 bases between the two germline ends. Germline loops: CDR1 SGHRS, CDR2 YFSETQ. The CDR3 loop is CASSLGASRETQYF. DNA of the CDR3: TGCGCCAGCAGCTTGGGGGCCTCCCGAGAGACCCAGTACTTC.

This clonotype was seen many times. The genes are TRBV5-1 and TRBJ2-5; 11 positions match TRBD2. The CDR3 contains 14 residues. Per the germline V gene, CDR1 is SGHRS and CDR2 is YFSETQ. V was pared by 6 bases and J by 1 base, with 2 bases of the junction left unmatched. In nucleotides, the CDR3 is TGCGCCAGCACGACTAGCGGGGTCCAAGAGACCCAGTACTTC. This translates into CASTTSGVQETQYF.

This clonotype was detected ten times or more. This chain connects TRBV6-2 or TRBV6-3 to TRBJ2-1; TRBD2 aligns across 7 bases. V was pared by 6 bases and J by 15 bases, with 11 bases of the junction left unmatched. From germline, CDR1 is MNHEY and CDR2 SVGEGT. The length of the CDR3 is 12 residues. CDR3: CASRTAGLVVFF. CDR3 sequence (DNA): TGTGCCAGCAGGACAGCAGGACTAGTGGTGTTCTTC.

This clonotype was counted at least ten times. The CDR3 DNA follows: TGCGCCAGCAGCCAAGGACTAGCGGTGAATGAGCAGTTCTTC. Protein: CASSQGLAVNEQFF. The rearrangement links TRBV4-3 to TRBJ2-1; 9 bases are a match to TRBD2. Per the germline V gene, CDR1 is LGHNA and CDR2 is YSLEER. V lost 1 base to trimming and J lost 7 bases; unmatched junction nucleotides: 2. This CDR3 has 14 amino acids.

The sample holds many counts of this clonotype. The V call is TRBV5-1, the J call TRBJ2-5, with 7 bases identical to TRBD1. The CDR3 length is 17 residues. The V gene end was trimmed by 3 bases and the J gene end by 1 base; junction bases not matched to a gene: 12. Per germline, CDR1 SGHRS and CDR2 YFSETQ. CDR3 nucleotides: TGCGCCAGCAGCTCCAGACCACGGGACAGAGCCCAAGAGACCCAGTACTTC. The encoded protein is CASSSRPRDRAQETQYF.

The DNA of the CDR3 is TGTGCCAGCTCATCGACGGGATCCGCTTTCTTT. This encodes CASSSTGSAFF. The rearrangement uses TRBV18 and TRBJ1-1; no reliable D call. The V gene lost 5 bases and the J gene lost 11 bases, with 12 bases spanning the gap. The length of the CDR3 is 11 residues. CDR1 is KGHSH and CDR2 is LQKENI in the germline V gene.

This clonotype was detected ten times or more. CDR3 DNA: TGTGCCAGCAGACGTGAGACAGCTTACAATGAGCAGTTCTTC. Translating gives CASRRETAYNEQFF. The chain joins TRBV12-3 or TRBV12-4 to TRBJ2-1; TRBD1 is a possible D gene (5 bases). The V and J ends lost 6 bases and 4 bases respectively, with 13 bases between them. CDR3 length: 14 amino acids.

This clonotype was seen ten or more times. The genes are TRBV29-1 and TRBJ2-7; D is perhaps TRBD1 (5 bases). The CDR3 has 12 residues. The ends were cut back, 7 bases at V and 6 bases at J, with 16 bases in the middle. Germline V gene sequence: CDR1 SQVTM, CDR2 ANQGSEA. CDR3 DNA: TGCAGCGCCGGAAAGACAGTATCCGAGCAGTACTTC. Translated, it gives CSAGKTVSEQYF.

This clonotype has a count of ten or more. This chain links TRBV20-1 with TRBJ2-1, with 7 nucleotides matching TRBD1. After removal of 2 bases from V and 0 bases from J, the junction contained 7 bases not matched to a gene. This CDR3 has 16 amino acids. CDR1 DFQATT and CDR2 SNEGSKA come from the germline V gene (reference sequence). CDR3 bases: TGCAGTGCTAGACCCCTCGCAGGGGGCTCCTACAATGAGCAGTTCTTC. It encodes CSARPLAGGSYNEQFF.

This clonotype showed up many times. V is TRBV12-3 or TRBV12-4 and J is TRBJ1-5; no reliable D call. There are 14 residues in the CDR3. V dropped 4 bases and J dropped 0 bases, with 7 bases sitting between them. CDR3 nucleotides: TGTGCCAGCAGTTCCTCCTATAGCAATCAGCCCCAGCATTTT. This sequence encodes CASSSSYSNQPQHF.

This clonotype was observed many times. The gene calls are TRBV20-1 and TRBJ2-1, with TRBD2 matching 13 bases. There are 17 residues in the CDR3. V dropped 0 bases and J dropped 3; count of bases not matched to a gene: 5. Germline V gene data show CDR1 as DFQATT and CDR2 as SNEGSKA (reference sequence). CDR3 loop: CSARDPLAGGVYNEQFF. The CDR3 DNA reads TGCAGTGCTAGAGACCCACTAGCGGGAGGGGTCTACAATGAGCAGTTCTTC.

This clonotype was found many times. The chain recombines TRBV27 with TRBJ2-4, with D unclear. Trimming took off 0 bases at V and 0 bases at J, with 12 bases between the two ends. Germline V gene data show CDR1 as MNHEY and CDR2 as SMNVEV (reference sequence). The CDR3 covers 17 residues. The CDR3 spells CASSLSYPMLAKNIQYF. Here the CDR3 DNA reads TGTGCCAGCAGTTTATCGTATCCTATGCTAGCCAAAAACATTCAGTACTTC.

This clonotype was seen many times. This chain connects TRBV6-5 to TRBJ2-1; possibly TRBD2 for D (6 bases). CDR1 MNHEY and CDR2 SVGAGI come from the germline V gene. V was clipped by 8 bases and J by 0 bases, with 8 bases between them. There are 13 residues in the CDR3. The CDR3 sequence: CASAGSSYNEQFF. DNA for the CDR3: TGTGCCAGCGCGGGGAGCTCCTACAATGAGCAGTTCTTC.

This clonotype was observed at least ten times. The rearrangement joins TRBV12-3 or TRBV12-4 to TRBJ1-5, with D perhaps matching TRBD1 (5 bases). V was pared by 5 bases and J by 4 bases, with 12 bases between. The CDR3 totals 14 residues. The CDR3 region has the DNA TGTGCCAGCAGTGGAGGACATATAAATCAGCCCCAGCATTTT. It translates to CASSGGHINQPQHF.

This clonotype was detected ten times or more. The rearrangement uses TRBV20-1 and TRBJ1-5; the match to TRBD1 covers 8 bases. Unmatched junction bases numbered 14, after V lost 0 bases and J lost 7 bases. The CDR3 runs to 17 residues. Germline CDR1 and CDR2: DFQATT and SNEGSKA (reference sequence). In nucleotides, the CDR3 is TGCAGTGCTAGAGAGGCAGGGGGCCTAGGTGGGTCACAGCCCCAGCATTTT. As protein: CSAREAGGLGGSQPQHF.

This clonotype has at least ten counts. This chain uses TRBV28 with TRBJ2-4; D not resolved. V was trimmed by 7 bases and J by 6 bases, leaving 10 bases between them. This CDR3 comprises 12 residues. Per the germline V gene, CDR1 is MDHEN and CDR2 is SYDVKM. The CDR3 is CASTDPGNIQYF. Written as DNA, the CDR3 is TGTGCCAGCACCGACCCGGGAAACATTCAGTACTTC.

This clonotype has just a few counts. A much larger clonotype is one base distant, so this may be a read error. This chain links TRBV20-1 with TRBJ1-5; D possibly corresponds to TRBD1 (5 bases). V was trimmed by 5 bases and J by 5 bases, leaving 13 bases between them. CDR3 size: 13 residues. The V gene's germline CDR1 is DFQATT and CDR2 SNEGSKA (reference sequence). The CDR3, as DNA: TGCAGTGCTCTGGGGACGACCGATCAGCCCCAGCATTTT. It specifies CSALGTTDQPQHF.

This clonotype occurred many times. The DNA for the CDR3 is TGTGCCACCAGTGATCGGGACAGGGGAGGCACCGGGGAGCTGTTTTTT. As protein: CATSDRDRGGTGELFF. V is TRBV24-1 and J is TRBJ2-2; 10 positions match TRBD1. Unmatched junction bases numbered 4, after V lost 3 bases and J lost 4 bases. This CDR3 contains 16 residues. The germline CDR1 and CDR2 sequences are KGHDR and SFDVKD.

As for this clonotype: One end of the junction varies from germline; a read error may be responsible. This sequence joins TRBV12-3 or TRBV12-4 and TRBJ1-6; no clear D. The CDR3 is 15 amino acids. The CDR3 DNA reads as TGTGCCAGCAGTTTGCTGTTGTGGGAAAATTCCACCCTCAACTTT. The encoded protein is CASSLLLWENSTLNF.

The table lists this clonotype with many counts. DNA of the CDR3: TGTGCCAGCAGTTGGGGCCCTCAACAGCCCCAGCATTTT. Its protein product is CASSWGPQQPQHF. J is TRBJ1-5 and V is TRBV6-2 or TRBV6-3; D might be TRBD1 (5 bases). Deletions cut 4 bases from V and 7 bases from J, with 11 bases between. Per germline, CDR1 MNHEY and CDR2 SVGEGT. This CDR3 comprises 13 residues.

This clonotype was picked up many times. V and J are TRBV4-1 and TRBJ2-1, with TRBD1 matching over 9 bases. The CDR3 consists of 16 residues. Germline CDR1 MGHRA, CDR2 YSYEKL. The ends lost 0 bases at V and 3 bases at J; junction bases unmatched: 3. DNA of the CDR3: TGCGCCAGCAGCCAAGAAGGACAGGGGTACTACAATGAGCAGTTCTTC. Its translation is CASSQEGQGYYNEQFF.

This clonotype was recorded at least ten times. The chain combines TRBV6-5 with TRBJ2-7; 7 bases fit TRBD1. The CDR3 runs to 16 residues. Losses at the gene ends were 0 bases for V and 2 bases for J; bases not matched to a gene: 7. CDR1 MNHEY and CDR2 SVGAGI come from the germline V gene. The CDR3 nucleotides read TGTGCCAGCAGTTACTCTGCCCGGGACAGAACCTACGAGCAGTACTTC. Protein product: CASSYSARDRTYEQYF.

This sequence joins TRBV11-3 and TRBJ2-2; 7 bases match TRBD1. V shed 4 bases, J shed 6 bases, and the junction held 5 bases outside the gene matches. Germline V lookup: CDR1 SGHNT, CDR2 YENEEA. The CDR3 is made up of 14 amino acids. This chain's CDR3 is CASSSHRGAGELFF. CDR3 nucleotides: TGTGCCAGCAGCTCCCACAGGGGTGCCGGGGAGCTGTTTTTT. Full variable domain (rest looked up from reference TRBV11-3 and TRBJ2-2): EAGVVQSPRYKIIEKKQPVAFWCNPISGHNTLYWYLQNLGQGPELLIRYENEEAVDDSQLPKDRFSAERLKGVDSTLKIQPAELGDSAVYLCASSSHRGAGELFFGEGSRLTVL.